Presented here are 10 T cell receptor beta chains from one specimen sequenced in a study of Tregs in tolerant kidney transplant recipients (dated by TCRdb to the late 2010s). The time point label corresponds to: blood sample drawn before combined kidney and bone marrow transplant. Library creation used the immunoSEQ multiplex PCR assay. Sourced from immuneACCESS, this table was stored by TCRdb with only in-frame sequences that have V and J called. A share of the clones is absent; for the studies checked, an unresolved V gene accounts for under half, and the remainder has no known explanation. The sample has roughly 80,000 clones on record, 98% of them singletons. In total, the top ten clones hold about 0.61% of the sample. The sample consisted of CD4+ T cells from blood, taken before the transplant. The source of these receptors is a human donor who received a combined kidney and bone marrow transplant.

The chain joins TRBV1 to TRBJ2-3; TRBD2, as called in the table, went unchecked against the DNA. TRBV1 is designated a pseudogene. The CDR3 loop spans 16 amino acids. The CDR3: CTSSSRVTSGADTQYF. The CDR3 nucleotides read TGCACCAGCAGCAGTCGCGTGACAAGCGGAGCAGATACGCAGTATTTT.

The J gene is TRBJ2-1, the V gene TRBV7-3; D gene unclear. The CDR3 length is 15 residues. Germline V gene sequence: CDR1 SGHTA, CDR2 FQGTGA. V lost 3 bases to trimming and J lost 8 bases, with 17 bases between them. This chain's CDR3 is CASSLGLSSSDEQFF. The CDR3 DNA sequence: TGTGCCAGCAGCTTGGGCCTTTCATCGTCCGATGAGCAGTTCTTC.

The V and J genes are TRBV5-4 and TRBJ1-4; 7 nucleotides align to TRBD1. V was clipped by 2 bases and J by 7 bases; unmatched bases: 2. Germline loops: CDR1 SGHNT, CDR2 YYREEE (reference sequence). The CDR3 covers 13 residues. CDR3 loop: CASSFQGGEKLFF. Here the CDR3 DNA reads TGTGCCAGCAGCTTCCAGGGGGGTGAAAAACTGTTTTTT. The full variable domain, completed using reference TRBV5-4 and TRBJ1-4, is ETGVTQSPTHLIKTRGQQVTLRCSSQSGHNTVSWYQQALGQGPQFIFQYYREEENGRGNFPPRFSGLQFPNYSSELNVNALELDDSALYLCASSFQGGEKLFFGSGTQLSVL.

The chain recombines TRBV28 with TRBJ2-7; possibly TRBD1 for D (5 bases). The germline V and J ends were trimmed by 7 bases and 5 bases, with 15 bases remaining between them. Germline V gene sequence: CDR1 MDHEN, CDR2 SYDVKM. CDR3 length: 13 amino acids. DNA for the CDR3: TGTGCCAGCACGGGCAGGGTTTCCCACGAGCAGTACTTC. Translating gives CASTGRVSHEQYF.

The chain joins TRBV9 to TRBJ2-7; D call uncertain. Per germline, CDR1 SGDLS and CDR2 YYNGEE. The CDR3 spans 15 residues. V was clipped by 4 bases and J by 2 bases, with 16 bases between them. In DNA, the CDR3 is TGTGCCAGCAGCATTGTTTCTGACACCGCCTACGAGCAGTACTTC. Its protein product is CASSIVSDTAYEQYF. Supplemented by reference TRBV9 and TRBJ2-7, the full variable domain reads DSGVTQTPKHLITATGQRVTLRCSPRSGDLSVYWYQQSLDQGLQFLIQYYNGEERAKGNILERFSAQQFPDLHSELNLSSLELGDSALYFCASSIVSDTAYEQYFGPGTRLTVT.

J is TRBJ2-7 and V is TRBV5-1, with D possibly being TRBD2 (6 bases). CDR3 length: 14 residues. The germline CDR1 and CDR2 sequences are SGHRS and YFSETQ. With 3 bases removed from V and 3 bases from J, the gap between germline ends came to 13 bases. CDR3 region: CASSSLGGNYEQYF. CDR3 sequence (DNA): TGCGCCAGCAGCTCCCTTGGAGGGAACTACGAGCAGTACTTC.

The CDR3 is CASSRQQGNTIYF. CDR3 DNA: TGCGCCAGCAGCCGCCAACAGGGAAACACCATATATTTT. The V call is TRBV4-1, the J call TRBJ1-3; no clear D. Trimming cost V 4 bases and J 4 bases, with 8 bases left between them. The CDR3 totals 13 residues. The germline V gene encodes CDR1 MGHRA and CDR2 YSYEKL.

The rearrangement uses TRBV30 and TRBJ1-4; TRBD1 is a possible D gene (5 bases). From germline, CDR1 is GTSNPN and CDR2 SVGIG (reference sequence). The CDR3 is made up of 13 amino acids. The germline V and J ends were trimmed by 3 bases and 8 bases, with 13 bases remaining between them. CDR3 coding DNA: TGTGCCTGGAGACTCAGGGTGTGGGAAAAACTGTTTTTT. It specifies CAWRLRVWEKLFF.

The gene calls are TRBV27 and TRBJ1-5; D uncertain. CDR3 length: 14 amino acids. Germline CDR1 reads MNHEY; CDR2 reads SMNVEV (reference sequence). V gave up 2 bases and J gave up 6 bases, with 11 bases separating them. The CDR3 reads CASSLGGMGQPQHF. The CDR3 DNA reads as TGTGCCAGCAGTTTAGGCGGCATGGGTCAGCCCCAGCATTTT.

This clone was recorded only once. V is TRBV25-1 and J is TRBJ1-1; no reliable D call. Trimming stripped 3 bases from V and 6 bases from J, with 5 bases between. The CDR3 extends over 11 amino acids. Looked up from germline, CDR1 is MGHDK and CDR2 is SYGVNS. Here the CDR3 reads CASSESAEAFF. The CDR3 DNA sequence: TGTGCCAGCAGTGAGTCGGCTGAAGCTTTCTTT.